The clone carrying this TCR beta chain was recorded many times. The investigators amplified TCR beta CDR3 regions from RNA transcripts. The primer set for the first-round RT-PCR of the TCR CDR3 was HTBI. A single record per CDR3 protein comes from TCRdb applying MiXCR to the multiplex PCR reads. In the table there are fewer than 400,000 distinct CDR3 sequences, approximately 15% of which are singletons. CDR3 size: 16 residues. CDR1 and CDR2 from the germline V gene are GTSNPN and SVGIG (reference sequence). Trimming shortened V by 0 bases and J by 2 bases, and 11 bases separated the two germline ends. These data are taken from a study of T cells in Graves' hyperthyroidism and ophthalmopathy.

The V call is TRBV30, the J call TRBJ1-6; D is uncertain. The TCR was taken from a woman aged 18-29 years with Graves' hyperthyroidism that later progressed to Graves' ophthalmopathy. What was sequenced was blood. CDR3 sequence (DNA): TGTGCCTGGAGTGTAAACCCGGCCGCCTATAATTCACCCCTCCACTTT. Translated, it gives CAWSVNPAAYNSPLHF.